This is a list of T cell receptor beta chains from one sample in a study of blood T cell repertoires in COVID-19. Some clones are missing from TCRdb's copy, which holds only in-frame ones; the method was immunoSEQ multiplex PCR. The profile shows some 290,000 clones, approximately 91% of them singletons. Input material: PBMCs or T cells enriched from blood (not recorded which). These receptors were taken from a woman aged 25 to 39 who had been exposed to COVID-19. CDR3s include the opening cysteine and the closing phenylalanine or tryptophan. A D gene is named only where the DNA matches it firmly. Size is stated for part of the rows, as once, few or many counts, or as a class when the clone is expanded.

size: .
V: TRBV5-1
D: .
J: TRBJ1-2
CDR3: CASSLGAGVNYGYTF
DNA: TGCGCCAGCAGCCTGGGCGCAGGCGTAAACTATGGCTACACCTTC

size: .
V: TRBV10-3
D: .
J: TRBJ1-2
CDR3: CAISEPPQIRRYGYTF
DNA: TGTGCCATCAGTGAGCCCCCTCAAATAAGGCGGTATGGCTACACCTTC

size: few
V: TRBV18
D: TRBD1
J: TRBJ1-1
CDR3: CASSRDRGGNTEAFF
DNA: TGTGCCAGCTCGCGGGACAGGGGGGGGAACACTGAAGCTTTCTTT

size: once
V: TRBV11-1
D: TRBD1
J: TRBJ1-1
CDR3: CASSQQGRGTEAFF
DNA: TGTGCCAGCAGCCAACAGGGGAGAGGGACTGAAGCTTTCTTT

size: .
V: TRBV4-3
D: TRBD1
J: TRBJ1-2
CDR3: CASSQDPGQGLGYTF
DNA: TGCGCCAGCAGCCAAGACCCGGGACAGGGGCTTGGCTACACCTTC

size: .
V: TRBV9
D: TRBD2
J: TRBJ2-3
CDR3: CASSVDPSGVSTDTQYF
DNA: TGTGCCAGCAGCGTAGACCCTAGCGGGGTATCCACAGATACGCAGTATTTT

size: once
V: TRBV11-2
D: .
J: TRBJ2-3
CDR3: CAGKKGGLSTDTQYF
DNA: TGTGCCGGCAAAAAGGGGGGGTTAAGCACAGATACGCAGTATTTT

size: .
V: TRBV7-2
D: .
J: TRBJ1-1
CDR3: CATTQRQMNTEAFF
DNA: TGTGCCACCACCCAGCGGCAGATGAACACTGAAGCTTTCTTT

size: .
V: TRBV4-2
D: .
J: TRBJ1-5
CDR3: CASSQDVQGNQPQHF
DNA: TGTGCCAGCAGCCAAGATGTCCAGGGCAATCAGCCCCAGCATTTT

size: .
V: TRBV5-6
D: .
J: TRBJ1-4
CDR3: CASSSGHLEEKLFF
DNA: TGTGCCAGCAGCTCGGGACATCTTGAGGAAAAACTGTTTTTT

size: few
V: TRBV9
D: .
J: TRBJ1-2
CDR3: CASSVSGTGYTF
DNA: TGTGCCAGCAGCGTATCAGGAACGGGCTACACCTTC

size: .
V: TRBV7-9
D: .
J: TRBJ1-1
CDR3: CASNLGANTEAFF
DNA: TGTGCCAGCAACCTAGGCGCGAACACTGAAGCTTTCTTT

size: .
V: TRBV7-6
D: .
J: TRBJ1-1
CDR3: CASSLGRGYDTEAFF
DNA: TGTGCCAGCAGCTTAGGAAGGGGCTATGACACTGAAGCTTTCTTT

size: .
V: TRBV4-2
D: TRBD1
J: TRBJ1-1
CDR3: CASSQSLTGAFLRTEAFF
DNA: TGTGCCAGCAGCCAGTCACTAACAGGGGCTTTCTTAAGGACTGAAGCTTTCTTT

size: .
V: TRBV9
D: .
J: TRBJ1-6
CDR3: CASSPLSRGGYNSPLHF
DNA: TGTGCCAGCAGCCCTCTTTCGAGGGGGGGGTATAATTCACCCCTCCACTTT

size: once
V: TRBV6-2/TRBV6-3
D: .
J: TRBJ1-5
CDR3: CASSTDSRHSNQPQHF
DNA: TGTGCCAGCAGTACGGACAGCAGACATAGCAATCAGCCCCAGCATTTT

size: .
V: TRBV3-1/TRBV3-2
D: .
J: TRBJ2-7
CDR3: CASSQGGLQYF
DNA: TGTGCCAGCAGCCAAGGCGGGCTGCAGTACTTC

size: .
V: TRBV18
D: .
J: TRBJ2-4
CDR3: CASSPSDIQYF
DNA: TGTGCCAGCTCACCATCGGACATTCAGTACTTC

size: once
V: TRBV5-1
D: .
J: TRBJ1-2
CDR3: CASSLEPGGYGYTF
DNA: TGCGCCAGCAGCTTGGAACCGGGTGGCTATGGCTACACCTTC

size: .
V: TRBV4-1
D: TRBD2
J: TRBJ2-1
CDR3: CASSQDRTSFNEQFF
DNA: TGCGCCAGCAGCCAAGATAGGACTAGTTTTAATGAGCAGTTCTTC

size: .
V: TRBV6-5
D: .
J: TRBJ1-5
CDR3: CASNPGGNQPQHF
DNA: TGTGCCAGCAATCCCGGGGGGAATCAGCCCCAGCATTTT

size: .
V: TRBV5-1
D: TRBD2
J: TRBJ2-3
CDR3: CASSSGLAGGSSTDTQYF
DNA: TGCGCCAGCAGCTCTGGACTAGCGGGGGGATCTAGCACAGATACGCAGTATTTT

size: .
V: TRBV7-2
D: TRBD2
J: TRBJ2-5
CDR3: CASSLAASGGAETQYF
DNA: TGTGCCAGCAGCTTAGCGGCTAGCGGGGGGGCGGAGACCCAGTACTTC

size: .
V: TRBV4-3
D: .
J: TRBJ2-1
CDR3: CASSPRTSSSYNEQFF
DNA: TGCGCCAGCAGCCCCAGAACTAGCAGCTCCTACAATGAGCAGTTCTTC

size: .
V: TRBV9
D: TRBD1
J: TRBJ1-2
CDR3: CASTQQGNYGYTF
DNA: TGTGCCAGCACCCAACAGGGGAACTATGGCTACACCTTC

size: .
V: TRBV5-1
D: TRBD1
J: TRBJ1-5
CDR3: CASSLRGNQPQHF
DNA: TGCGCCAGCAGCCTCAGGGGGAATCAGCCCCAGCATTTT

size: .
V: TRBV6-5
D: TRBD1
J: TRBJ1-1
CDR3: CASRPGTGGFGAFF
DNA: TGTGCCAGCAGGCCCGGGACAGGGGGCTTTGGAGCTTTCTTT

size: few
V: TRBV5-5
D: .
J: TRBJ2-3
CDR3: CASSLAPQGRDTQYF
DNA: TGTGCCAGCAGCTTGGCACCGCAGGGAAGGGATACGCAGTATTTT

size: .
V: TRBV5-5
D: .
J: TRBJ1-5
CDR3: CASSLAGTNQPQHF
DNA: TGTGCCAGCAGCTTGGCTGGGACTAATCAGCCCCAGCATTTT

size: .
V: TRBV18
D: TRBD1
J: TRBJ1-6
CDR3: CASSDGTGASTSPLHF
DNA: TGTGCCAGCTCAGACGGGACAGGGGCCTCTACTTCACCCCTCCACTTT

size: .
V: TRBV15
D: .
J: TRBJ2-1
CDR3: CATSRDGGPYNEQFF
DNA: TGTGCCACCAGCAGAGATGGGGGCCCCTACAATGAGCAGTTCTTC

size: .
V: TRBV28
D: .
J: TRBJ1-1
CDR3: CASSLGLGGATEAFF
DNA: TGTGCCAGCAGTTTGGGCCTAGGGGGAGCAACTGAAGCTTTCTTT

size: .
V: TRBV4-1
D: TRBD2
J: TRBJ2-2
CDR3: CASSQGVQRGNTGELFF
DNA: TGCGCCAGCAGCCAAGGCGTCCAGCGGGGGAACACCGGGGAGCTGTTTTTT

size: .
V: TRBV4-1
D: .
J: TRBJ1-3
CDR3: CASSRGQKVGNTIYF
DNA: TGCGCCAGCAGCCGCGGACAGAAGGTTGGAAACACCATATATTTT

size: .
V: TRBV12-3/TRBV12-4
D: .
J: TRBJ1-2
CDR3: CASSKRDGYTF
DNA: TGTGCCAGCAGTAAGCGGGATGGCTACACCTTC

size: .
V: TRBV24-1
D: .
J: TRBJ1-5
CDR3: CATSDLGAGDQPQHF
DNA: TGTGCCACCAGTGATCTAGGGGCCGGCGATCAGCCCCAGCATTTT

size: .
V: TRBV7-9
D: .
J: TRBJ1-2
CDR3: CASSTTTYYGYTF
DNA: TGTGCCAGCAGCACAACTACCTACTATGGCTACACCTTC

size: .
V: TRBV5-6
D: .
J: TRBJ2-3
CDR3: CASSLNKDTQYF
DNA: TGTGCCAGCAGCTTGAATAAAGATACGCAGTATTTT

size: once
V: TRBV15
D: .
J: TRBJ1-4
CDR3: CATSRAQREKLFF
DNA: TGTGCCACCAGCAGAGCCCAGAGGGAAAAACTGTTTTTT

size: .
V: TRBV5-4
D: TRBD2
J: TRBJ2-7
CDR3: CASSPSPTAGTSYEQYF
DNA: TGTGCCAGCAGCCCGTCGCCAACAGCGGGGACCTCCTACGAGCAGTACTTC